A selection of T cell receptor beta chains follows, all from one sample in a study of CD8 T cells in ankylosing spondylitis. TCRdb ran MiXCR on the 5' RACE reads and lists one entry per CDR3 protein. The table shows 400,000 or so distinct CDR3 sequences, with roughly a quarter occurring only once. Sequencing was performed on blood, either unsorted or a sorted T cell fraction (not recorded which). Receptors originate from a male donor with ankylosing spondylitis. CDR3s leave out the opening cysteine and the closing phenylalanine or tryptophan. Each record gives: J gene, V gene, CDR3 protein.

j_gene: TRBJ2-1
v_gene: TRBV5-1
CDR3aa: ASSLAISPPEQF

j_gene: TRBJ2-3
v_gene: TRBV5-1
CDR3aa: ASSLSARGGTDTQY

j_gene: TRBJ1-1
v_gene: TRBV29-1
CDR3aa: SVVNKLNTEAF

j_gene: TRBJ2-1
v_gene: TRBV5-1
CDR3aa: ASSGTVGNEQF

j_gene: TRBJ2-1
v_gene: TRBV28
CDR3aa: ASSPSGRAINEQF

j_gene: TRBJ1-2
v_gene: TRBV5-1
CDR3aa: ASSERMDGNYGYT

j_gene: TRBJ2-3
v_gene: TRBV5-1
CDR3aa: ASSLGLAGRQDTQY

j_gene: TRBJ2-3
v_gene: TRBV11-2
CDR3aa: ASSPGGSSQY

j_gene: TRBJ2-1
v_gene: TRBV6-6
CDR3aa: ASSYSRDKEQF

j_gene: TRBJ2-2
v_gene: TRBV20-1
CDR3aa: SAKALGTGGTGELF

j_gene: TRBJ2-2
v_gene: TRBV10-1
CDR3aa: ASNPVLPGELF

j_gene: TRBJ1-1
v_gene: TRBV2
CDR3aa: ASSGWKGFNRRNTEAF

j_gene: TRBJ2-3
v_gene: TRBV5-6
CDR3aa: ASSLEVAGISTDTQY

j_gene: TRBJ2-3
v_gene: TRBV29-1
CDR3aa: SLIQGGTDTQY

j_gene: TRBJ1-1
v_gene: TRBV20-1
CDR3aa: SALDRNTEAF

j_gene: TRBJ2-1
v_gene: TRBV20-1
CDR3aa: SAPPGGAGGRGEQF

j_gene: TRBJ2-5
v_gene: TRBV12-3/TRBV12-4
CDR3aa: ASRFTGDETQY

j_gene: TRBJ2-1
v_gene: TRBV11-3
CDR3aa: ASSLEASGGHNEQF

j_gene: TRBJ1-4
v_gene: TRBV7-9
CDR3aa: ASSLRLATNEKLF

j_gene: TRBJ2-1
v_gene: TRBV7-2
CDR3aa: ASSLGGTSRGQF

j_gene: TRBJ2-1
v_gene: TRBV6-2/TRBV6-3
CDR3aa: ASSPDYPNEQF

j_gene: TRBJ2-2
v_gene: TRBV11-2
CDR3aa: ASRSYLANTGELF

j_gene: TRBJ2-7
v_gene: TRBV20-1
CDR3aa: SAETGVRFEQY

j_gene: TRBJ1-2
v_gene: TRBV25-1
CDR3aa: ASSAGNYGYT

j_gene: TRBJ2-2
v_gene: TRBV20-1
CDR3aa: SARDLRGSNTGELF

j_gene: TRBJ1-2
v_gene: TRBV12-3/TRBV12-4
CDR3aa: ASSLTGRTGGGEGYT

j_gene: TRBJ1-5
v_gene: TRBV7-8
CDR3aa: ASSLEEYGQPQH

j_gene: TRBJ2-2
v_gene: TRBV20-1
CDR3aa: SARERDYTGELF

j_gene: TRBJ1-3
v_gene: TRBV7-2
CDR3aa: ASSLKQGGGNTIY

j_gene: TRBJ2-7
v_gene: TRBV7-2
CDR3aa: ASSTVAGAYEQY

j_gene: TRBJ2-1
v_gene: TRBV11-2
CDR3aa: ASSLARALSSYNEQF

j_gene: TRBJ2-1
v_gene: TRBV5-1
CDR3aa: ASSGVGDRYNEQF

j_gene: TRBJ2-5
v_gene: TRBV7-8
CDR3aa: ASSLRGNQETQY

j_gene: TRBJ1-1
v_gene: TRBV7-2
CDR3aa: ASSPIGPWGTEAF

j_gene: TRBJ2-5
v_gene: TRBV2
CDR3aa: ASTPGGSQETQY

j_gene: TRBJ1-2
v_gene: TRBV6-6
CDR3aa: ASSYGDSYGYT

j_gene: TRBJ2-5
v_gene: TRBV20-1
CDR3aa: SARARGQETQY

j_gene: TRBJ2-5
v_gene: TRBV5-5
CDR3aa: ASSYSARTGRGETQY

j_gene: TRBJ1-3
v_gene: TRBV6-1
CDR3aa: ASSRDGLLGNTIY

j_gene: TRBJ2-1
v_gene: TRBV20-1
CDR3aa: SASTAAGVKYNGDEQF

j_gene: TRBJ2-5
v_gene: TRBV20-1
CDR3aa: SAPLRGETQY

j_gene: TRBJ2-3
v_gene: TRBV20-1
CDR3aa: SARVDLSTDTQY

j_gene: TRBJ1-6
v_gene: TRBV11-2
CDR3aa: ASSPLEGASSPLH

j_gene: TRBJ1-2
v_gene: TRBV2
CDR3aa: ASSWGQSYGYT

j_gene: TRBJ1-2
v_gene: TRBV7-9
CDR3aa: ASSSRTGYYGYT

j_gene: TRBJ2-2
v_gene: TRBV7-2
CDR3aa: ASSLPGAGTGELF

j_gene: TRBJ2-2
v_gene: TRBV3-1
CDR3aa: ASSQVSGNSGRGELF

j_gene: TRBJ1-2
v_gene: TRBV6-1
CDR3aa: ASRRQNYGYT

j_gene: TRBJ2-1
v_gene: TRBV12-3/TRBV12-4
CDR3aa: ASTLGIAESLQF

j_gene: TRBJ2-1
v_gene: TRBV11-2
CDR3aa: ASSFQGAHF

j_gene: TRBJ1-2
v_gene: TRBV7-2
CDR3aa: ASSPGDRVSGYT

j_gene: TRBJ2-1
v_gene: TRBV6-1
CDR3aa: ASSSPQRRYNEQF

j_gene: TRBJ2-5
v_gene: TRBV20-1
CDR3aa: SARIETQY

j_gene: TRBJ2-1
v_gene: TRBV24-1
CDR3aa: ATSDLGTPRSNEQF

j_gene: TRBJ2-6
v_gene: TRBV5-1
CDR3aa: ASSGISGGSGANVLT

j_gene: TRBJ2-3
v_gene: TRBV7-8
CDR3aa: ASSLAKAGGKDTQY

j_gene: TRBJ2-1
v_gene: TRBV7-8
CDR3aa: ASSWGGAGVVDEQF

j_gene: TRBJ1-1
v_gene: TRBV7-9
CDR3aa: ASRGGVNTEAF

j_gene: TRBJ1-4
v_gene: TRBV2
CDR3aa: ASSSDGGKLF

j_gene: TRBJ1-1
v_gene: TRBV5-6
CDR3aa: ASSNPGALNTEAF